Shown below are 22 T cell receptor beta chains from a single sample sequenced in a study of blood T cell repertoires in COVID-19 (dated by TCRdb to the early 2020s). Library prep was done by the immunoSEQ multiplex PCR assay. The table was pulled from immuneACCESS by TCRdb, which kept in-frame rearrangements only. Such tables lose some clones; where checked, under half of the loss comes from unresolved V genes, and the rest has no known cause. The sample yields roughly 120,000 clones; roughly nine tenths were counted once. Clones ranked in the top ten supply 3.5% to 5% of the sample. Sequencing input: peripheral blood. Source of these receptors: a man in his 60s with COVID-19, enrolled during active disease.

The chain uses TRBV5-1 and TRBJ2-3, with D possibly TRBD1 on 6 matching bases. The CDR3 totals 16 residues. Trimming took off 0 bases at V and 4 bases at J, with 15 bases between the two ends. CDR1 SGHRS and CDR2 YFSETQ come from the germline V gene. In DNA form, the CDR3 reads TGCGCCAGCAGCTTGGCTGACCCCAGGGGATCAGATACGCAGTATTTT. Its protein is CASSLADPRGSDTQYF.

A single count supports this clone. The DNA of the CDR3 is TGTGCCATCAGGGGACTAGCGGGAGGAAACGAGCAGTACTTC. As protein: CAIRGLAGGNEQYF. This chain joins TRBV10-3 and TRBJ2-7, with TRBD2 matching 15 bases. This CDR3 comprises 14 residues. J gave up 5 bases and V 6 bases, and 2 bases lay outside the gene matches. The germline V gene has CDR1 ENHRY and CDR2 SYGVKD.

V gene TRBV5-1 combines with J gene TRBJ1-2; D unresolved. CDR1 and CDR2 (germline): SGHRS, YFSETQ. Trimming took 0 bases from V and 2 from J, leaving 8 bases between them. This CDR3 has 14 amino acids. CDR3: CASSLGTPNYGYTF. Written as DNA, the CDR3 is TGCGCCAGCAGCTTGGGGACTCCGAACTATGGCTACACCTTC. Full variable domain (outside the CDR3, taken from reference TRBV5-1 and TRBJ1-2): KAGVTQTPRYLIKTRGQQVTLSCSPISGHRSVSWYQQTPGQGLQFLFEYFSETQRNKGNFPGRFSGRQFSNSRSEMNVSTLELGDSALYLCASSLGTPNYGYTFGSGTRLTVV.

The chain has TRBV6-5 and TRBJ1-6; no firm D call. V lost 8 bases and J 0 bases, leaving 8 bases between the germline ends. Germline values: CDR1 MNHEY, CDR2 SVGAGI. This CDR3 contains 14 residues. The CDR3, as DNA: TGTGCCAGCCAGCGGAGCTCCTATAATTCACCCCTCCACTTT. Its translation is CASQRSSYNSPLHF.

J is TRBJ1-3 and V is TRBV5-4, with D possibly matching TRBD1 (6 bases). This CDR3 region has 14 residues. The germline V gene has CDR1 SGHNT and CDR2 YYREEE (reference sequence). The V and J ends lost 0 bases and 4 bases respectively, with 8 bases between them. The CDR3 region has the DNA TGTGCCAGCAGCTTGGCAGGGGTCGGAAACACCATATATTTT. As protein: CASSLAGVGNTIYF.

The rearrangement joins TRBV14 to TRBJ2-1, with TRBD1 as a possible D gene (5 bases). The CDR3 has 16 amino acids. V was trimmed by 2 bases and J by 8 bases, leaving 19 bases between them. Germline assignment: CDR1 SGHDN and CDR2 FVKESK. CDR3 sequence: CASSQILPGLGDEQFF. Written as DNA, the CDR3 is TGTGCCAGCAGCCAAATTCTCCCAGGGTTAGGGGATGAGCAGTTCTTC.

This chain uses TRBV7-8 with TRBJ2-7; D is undetermined. This CDR3 has 14 amino acids. Germline V CDR1 and CDR2: SGHVS, FQNEAQ. The V gene lost 1 base and the J gene lost 2 bases, with 9 bases spanning the gap. This CDR3 reads CASSLGLSPYEQYF. The CDR3 DNA follows: TGTGCCAGCAGCTTAGGGCTCTCGCCCTACGAGCAGTACTTC.

The sample holds one count of this clone. V usage is TRBV11-2 and J usage is TRBJ2-3, with 9 positions matching TRBD2. Germline CDR1 and CDR2: SGHAT and FQNNGV. With 10 bases clipped from V and 3 bases from J, the junction kept 8 bases outside the gene matches. This CDR3 contains 14 residues. This CDR3 is CATVGAGGTDTQYF. The CDR3 DNA follows: TGTGCCACCGTAGGAGCGGGAGGAACAGATACGCAGTATTTT.

The V and J genes are TRBV29-1 and TRBJ2-1; the match to TRBD2 covers 11 bases. Germline values: CDR1 SQVTM, CDR2 ANQGSEA. This CDR3 is built from 12 residues. CDR3 nucleotides: TGCAGTGGGACTAGCGGTTACAATGAGCAGTTCTTC. It codes for CSGTSGYNEQFF.

The gene calls are TRBV10-1 and TRBJ1-1; 7 bases map to TRBD1. This CDR3 contains 12 residues. V was clipped by 6 bases and J by 11 bases; unmatched bases: 9. CDR1 is WNHNN, CDR2 SYGVQD, per germline (reference sequence). The DNA for the CDR3 is TGCGCCAGCAGCCGGGACAGAGGAGCGGCTTTCTTT. Translating it yields CASSRDRGAAFF.

A single count supports this clone. The chain recombines TRBV7-8 with TRBJ2-3; 15 bases match TRBD2. Germline V gives CDR1 SGHVS, CDR2 FQNEAQ. V was clipped by 4 bases and J by 5 bases; unmatched bases: 4. This CDR3 spans 16 amino acids. This chain's CDR3 is CASSYGLAGGEDTQYF. CDR3 nucleotide sequence: TGTGCCAGCAGCTACGGACTAGCGGGAGGGGAAGATACGCAGTATTTT.

Within the sample, this clone is medium-sized. The rearrangement joins TRBV29-1 to TRBJ2-2; the match to TRBD2 covers 8 bases. CDR3 size: 15 residues. Germline lookup yields CDR1 SQVTM and CDR2 ANQGSEA. The V gene end was trimmed by 7 bases and the J gene end by 1 base; junction bases not matched to a gene: 8. This chain's CDR3 is CSGYSGVKNTGELFF. CDR3 coding DNA: TGCAGCGGTTATAGCGGGGTGAAGAACACCGGGGAGCTGTTTTTT.

This chain joins TRBV30 and TRBJ2-3, with 10 bases that match TRBD2. This CDR3 is built from 16 residues. J was trimmed by 1 base and V by 2 bases; bases with no gene match: 6. From germline, CDR1 is GTSNPN and CDR2 SVGIG (reference sequence). CDR3: CAWSTTLAGGTDTQYF. The DNA for the CDR3 is TGTGCCTGGAGTACTACTCTAGCGGGGGGCACAGATACGCAGTATTTT.

The J gene is TRBJ2-7, the V gene TRBV19, with TRBD2 matching 10 bases. J gave up 4 bases and V 7 bases, and 7 bases lay outside the gene matches. Germline values: CDR1 LNHDA, CDR2 SQIVND (reference sequence). The CDR3 spans 14 residues. CDR3 in amino acids: CASKKREGVYEQYF. CDR3 nucleotide sequence: TGTGCCAGTAAGAAGCGGGAGGGCGTATACGAGCAGTACTTC. Full variable domain (outside the CDR3, taken from reference TRBV19 and TRBJ2-7): DGGITQSPKYLFRKEGQNVTLSCEQNLNHDAMYWYRQDPGQGLRLIYYSQIVNDFQKGDIAEGYSVSREKKESFPLTVTSAQKNPTAFYLCASKKREGVYEQYFGPGTRLTVT.

This chain uses TRBV28 with TRBJ1-4; perhaps TRBD1 as D (5 bases). The CDR3 totals 12 residues. Trimming stripped 8 bases from V and 8 bases from J, with 12 bases between. The germline gives CDR1 MDHEN, CDR2 SYDVKM. For the CDR3, the DNA is TGTGCCAGCGCTTACCAGGGAGAAAAACTGTTTTTT. Amino acid sequence: CASAYQGEKLFF.

The chain has TRBV18 and TRBJ1-2; 10 positions agree with TRBD1. This CDR3 has 13 amino acids. With V trimmed by 4 bases and J by 6 bases, 2 bases remained unmatched. Germline CDR1 is KGHSH and CDR2 is LQKENI. The CDR3 DNA reads TGTGCCAGCTCACAGGGACAGGGGAATGGCTACACCTTC. Protein sequence: CASSQGQGNGYTF.

The CDR3 region has the DNA TGTGCCACCAGCAGAGATCGACTACAGGGTAGAAACACCATATATTTT. Translating gives CATSRDRLQGRNTIYF. This sequence joins TRBV15 and TRBJ1-3; D perhaps matches TRBD1 (6 bases). V dropped 0 bases and J dropped 5 bases, with 14 bases sitting between them. This CDR3 has 16 residues. Germline V gene sequence: CDR1 LNHNV, CDR2 YYDKDF (reference sequence).

The rearrangement uses TRBV7-9 and TRBJ1-4, with unresolved D. Trimming took off 3 bases at V and 6 bases at J, with 17 bases between the two ends. Germline CDR1 is SEHNR and CDR2 is FQNEAQ (reference sequence). This CDR3 comprises 16 residues. In DNA form, the CDR3 reads TGTGCCAGCAGCTTGGCGATCAGTCTGAGGGATGAAAAACTGTTTTTT. This gives the protein CASSLAISLRDEKLFF. Together with reference TRBV7-9 and TRBJ1-4, the CDR3 gives the full variable domain: DTGVSQNPRHKITKRGQNVTFRCDPISEHNRLYWYRQTLGQGPEFLTYFQNEAQLEKSRLLSDRFSAERPKGSFSTLEIQRTEQGDSAMYLCASSLAISLRDEKLFFGSGTQLSVL.

The V gene is TRBV9, the J gene TRBJ2-7; the match to TRBD1 covers 7 bases. With 3 bases clipped from V and 3 bases from J, the junction kept 6 bases outside the gene matches. The CDR3 runs to 14 residues. CDR1 is SGDLS and CDR2 is YYNGEE in the germline V gene. The CDR3 here is CASSDEAGGYEQYF. CDR3 coding DNA: TGTGCCAGCAGCGACGAAGCAGGGGGCTACGAGCAGTACTTC. Looking up the rest from reference TRBV9 and TRBJ2-7 gives the full variable domain: DSGVTQTPKHLITATGQRVTLRCSPRSGDLSVYWYQQSLDQGLQFLIQYYNGEERAKGNILERFSAQQFPDLHSELNLSSLELGDSALYFCASSDEAGGYEQYFGPGTRLTVT.

The V gene is TRBV7-3, the J gene TRBJ2-2; D uncertain. V dropped 4 bases and J dropped 2 bases, with 5 bases sitting between them. Germline CDR1 SGHTA, CDR2 FQGTGA. The CDR3 covers 13 residues. CDR3 coding DNA: TGTGCCAGCAGCTCCTTAAACACCGGGGAGCTGTTTTTT. This codes for CASSSLNTGELFF.

This chain joins TRBV24-1 and TRBJ2-5; the match to TRBD1 covers 8 bases. The germline V gene has CDR1 KGHDR and CDR2 SFDVKD. The CDR3 has 14 amino acids. V gave up 4 bases and J gave up 7 bases; unmatched junction bases: 7. Here the CDR3 reads CATSDPTGVGTQYF. The CDR3, as DNA: TGTGCCACCAGTGACCCGACAGGGGTAGGGACCCAGTACTTC.

The chain links TRBV24-1 to TRBJ1-1; TRBD1 agrees at 8 bases. Germline loops: CDR1 KGHDR, CDR2 SFDVKD. The V gene end was trimmed by 3 bases and the J gene end by 4 bases; junction bases not matched to a gene: 6. This CDR3 has 15 residues. The CDR3: CATSDTDRGGTEAFF. The CDR3 region has the DNA TGTGCCACCAGTGATACAGACAGGGGTGGCACTGAAGCTTTCTTT.